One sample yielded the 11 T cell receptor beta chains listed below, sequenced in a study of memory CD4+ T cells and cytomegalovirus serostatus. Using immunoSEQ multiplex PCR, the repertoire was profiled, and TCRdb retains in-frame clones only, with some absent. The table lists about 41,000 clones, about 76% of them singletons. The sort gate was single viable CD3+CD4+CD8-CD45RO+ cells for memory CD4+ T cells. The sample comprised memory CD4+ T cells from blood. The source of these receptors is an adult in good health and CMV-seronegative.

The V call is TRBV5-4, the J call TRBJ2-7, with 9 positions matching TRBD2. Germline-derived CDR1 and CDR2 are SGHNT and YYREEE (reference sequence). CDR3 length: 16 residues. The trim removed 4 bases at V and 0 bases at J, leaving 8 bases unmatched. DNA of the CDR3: TGTGCCAGCAGCCATTTATGGCGGGGGGGCTCCTACGAGCAGTACTTC. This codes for CASSHLWRGGSYEQYF.

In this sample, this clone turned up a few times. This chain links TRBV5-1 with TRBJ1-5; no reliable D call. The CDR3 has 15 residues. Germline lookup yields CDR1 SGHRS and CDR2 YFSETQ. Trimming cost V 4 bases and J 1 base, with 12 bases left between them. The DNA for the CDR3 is TGCGCCAGCAGCAGAACACCGGGGAGCAATCAGCCCCAGCATTTT. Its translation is CASSRTPGSNQPQHF.

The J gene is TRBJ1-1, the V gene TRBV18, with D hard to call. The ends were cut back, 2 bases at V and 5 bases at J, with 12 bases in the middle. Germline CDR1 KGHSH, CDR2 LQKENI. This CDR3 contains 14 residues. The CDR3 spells CASSPISGETEAFF. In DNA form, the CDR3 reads TGTGCCAGCTCACCAATCTCCGGTGAGACTGAAGCTTTCTTT.

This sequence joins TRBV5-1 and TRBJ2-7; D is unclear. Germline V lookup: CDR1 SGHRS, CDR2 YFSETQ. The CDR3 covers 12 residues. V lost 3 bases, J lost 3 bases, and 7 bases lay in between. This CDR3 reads CASSSVLYEQYF. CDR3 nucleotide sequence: TGCGCCAGCAGCTCTGTTCTCTACGAGCAGTACTTC.

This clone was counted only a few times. The chain's CDR3 is CASSEYLQGEKLFF. The DNA of the CDR3 is TGTGCCAGCAGTGAATACCTCCAAGGCGAAAAACTGTTTTTT. V and J are TRBV2 and TRBJ1-4, with D unresolved. CDR3 size: 14 residues. Germline lookup yields CDR1 SNHLY and CDR2 FYNNEI. The germline V and J ends were trimmed by 2 bases and 8 bases, with 12 bases remaining between them.

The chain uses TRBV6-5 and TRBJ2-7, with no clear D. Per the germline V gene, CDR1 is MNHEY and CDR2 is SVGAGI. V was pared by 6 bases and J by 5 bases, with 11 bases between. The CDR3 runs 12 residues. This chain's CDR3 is CASSSRVNEQYF. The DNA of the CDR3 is TGTGCCAGCAGCTCACGGGTCAACGAGCAGTACTTC.

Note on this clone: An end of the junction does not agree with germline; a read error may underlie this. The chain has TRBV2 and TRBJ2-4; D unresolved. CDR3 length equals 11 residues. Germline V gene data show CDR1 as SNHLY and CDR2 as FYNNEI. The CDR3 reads CASSVGNTQYF. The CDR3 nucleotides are TGTGCCAGCAGTGTGGGAAACACTCAGTACTTC.

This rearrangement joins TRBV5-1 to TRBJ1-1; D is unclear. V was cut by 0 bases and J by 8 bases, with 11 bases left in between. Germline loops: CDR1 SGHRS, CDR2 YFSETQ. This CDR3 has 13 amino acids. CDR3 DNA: TGCGCCAGCAGCTTGGCCCCGGGGTTGGAAGCTTTCTTT. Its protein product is CASSLAPGLEAFF. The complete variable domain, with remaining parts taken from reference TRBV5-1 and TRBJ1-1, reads KAGVTQTPRYLIKTRGQQVTLSCSPISGHRSVSWYQQTPGQGLQFLFEYFSETQRNKGNFPGRFSGRQFSNSRSEMNVSTLELGDSALYLCASSLAPGLEAFFGQGTRLTVV.

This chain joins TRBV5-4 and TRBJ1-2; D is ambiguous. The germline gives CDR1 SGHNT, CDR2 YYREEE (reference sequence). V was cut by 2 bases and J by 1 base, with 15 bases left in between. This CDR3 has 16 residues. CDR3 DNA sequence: TGTGCCAGCAGCTTAGTGCCCCAACCGTATAACTATGGCTACACCTTC. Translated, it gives CASSLVPQPYNYGYTF.

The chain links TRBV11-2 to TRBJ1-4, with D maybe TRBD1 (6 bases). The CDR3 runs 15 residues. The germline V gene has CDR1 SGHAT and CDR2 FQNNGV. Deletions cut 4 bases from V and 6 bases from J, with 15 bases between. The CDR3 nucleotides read TGTGCCAGCAGCTCCGTAACCGGGACATATGAAAAACTGTTTTTT. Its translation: CASSSVTGTYEKLFF.

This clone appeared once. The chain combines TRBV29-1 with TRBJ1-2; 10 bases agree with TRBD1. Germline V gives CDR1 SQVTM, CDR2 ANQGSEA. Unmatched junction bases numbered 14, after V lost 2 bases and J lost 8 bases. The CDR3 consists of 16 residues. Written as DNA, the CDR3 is TGCAGCGTTGAAAGAGAGACAGGGGGCACTTTAGGAGGCTACACCTTC. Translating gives CSVERETGGTLGGYTF.